This TCR beta chain was captured by sequencing in a study of T cell responses to AZD1222 COVID-19 vaccine. The table came from immunoSEQ multiplex PCR; TCRdb's copy has only in-frame clones and leaves some out. The table shows over 60,000 clones, with 79% occurring only once. The CDR3 runs 13 residues. CDR1 and CDR2 from the germline V gene are SGHRS and YFSETQ. Germline trimming cut 5 bases from V and 2 bases from J; bases unmatched to any gene: 3. The sample here was peripheral blood, taken on day 0 of MenACWY control vaccination. This clonotype originated in an adult in good health. The chain has TRBV5-1 and TRBJ1-2; 7 bases are a match to TRBD1. DNA of the CDR3: TGCGCCAGCAGGGGGGACAGAAACTATGGCTACACCTTC. Amino acids: CASRGDRNYGYTF.